This T cell receptor beta chain is from a study of CD8 T cells in Susac syndrome. The control participants were healthy donors, and these controls were matched with respect to both age and sex. TEMRA cells were enriched by FACS, while CD8+ and CD4+ T cells were obtained through a negative isolation that was performed magnetically. cDNA came from roughly 0.53 to 1 ug RNA primed by random hexamers. Amplification of TCR beta CDR3 spanned 54 Vbeta and 13 Jbeta via immunoSEQ multiplex PCR. TCRdb re-analysed the immunoSEQ multiplex PCR reads in MiXCR, keeping a single row per CDR3 protein. The table has 45,000 to 60,000 distinct CDR3 sequences, around 93% seen once; the top ten hold 0.35% to 0.5%. The sample comprised CD8+ T cells from PBMCs. The receptor comes from a human donor in good health.

CDR3 nucleotide sequence: TGTGCCAGCAGCCAGTTGGGCCGGCAACCTAACTATGGCTACACCTTC. Translation gives CASSQLGRQPNYGYTF. The chain couples TRBV27 to TRBJ1-2; D gene ambiguous. CDR1 is MNHEY and CDR2 is SMNVEV in the germline V gene (reference sequence). V was pared by 6 bases and J by 0 bases, with 17 bases between. The length of the CDR3 is 16 residues.